These T cell receptor beta chains were read from a single sample in a study of OX40 agonist ivuxolimab in advanced cancers. Only in-frame clones appear in the TCRdb table, and some are missing; sequencing was by immunoSEQ multiplex PCR. The data contain tens of thousands of clones, approximately 80% of them singletons. The sequencing here drew on CD4+ or CD8+ T cells sorted from blood, taken in a trial of the OX40 agonist ivuxolimab. Every receptor here comes from an adult with an advanced solid tumor such as melanoma, head and neck, liver or kidney cancer. Both conserved end residues are part of each CDR3. The order of the fields is V gene, J gene, clone size, D gene, CDR3 DNA, CDR3 protein. A D gene is named only where the DNA matches it firmly. Only part of the rows carry a size: once, few, many, or a class if the clone is expanded.

>TRBV18|TRBJ1-1|NA|NA
TGTGCCAGCTCACCAGGCCGGGAAGGGAACACTGAAGCTTTCTTT
CASSPGREGNTEAFF
>TRBV5-1|TRBJ2-7|once|NA
TGCGCCAGCAGCTTGGAGGGATTCTCCTACGAGCAGTACTTC
CASSLEGFSYEQYF
>TRBV7-9|TRBJ2-3|NA|NA
TGTGCCAGCAGCTTAGCGACTAGCACAGATACGCAGTATTTT
CASSLATSTDTQYF
>TRBV11-3|TRBJ2-7|few|TRBD2
TGTGCCAGCAGCCTAACTAGCGGAACCTACGAGCAGTACTTC
CASSLTSGTYEQYF
>TRBV6-6|TRBJ2-7|NA|NA
TGTGCCAGCAGCCAACTTAGGGTGGTCCCCTACGAGCAGTACTTC
CASSQLRVVPYEQYF
>TRBV4-1|TRBJ1-3|NA|NA
TGCGCCAGCCGGCAGGTAACGGGTGGAAACACCATATATTTT
CASRQVTGGNTIYF
>TRBV19|TRBJ2-5|NA|TRBD2
TGTGCCAGTAGTCCCTCGGGCGGGAGGCACCTAGAGACCCAGTACTTC
CASSPSGGRHLETQYF
>TRBV4-1|TRBJ1-2|NA|NA
TGCGCCAGCAGCCGAGGAGCAAGACGGATCGGGGGGAGCCATGGCTACACCTTC
CASSRGARRIGGSHGYTF
>TRBV6-5|TRBJ2-7|NA|TRBD1
TGTGCCAGCAGTTTCCTTCGAAGGACAGGGATCTCCGAGCAGTACTTC
CASSFLRRTGISEQYF
>TRBV14|TRBJ2-7|few|TRBD2
TGTGCCAGCAGCCAAGTGACTAGCGGGAGGGCCAGAGAGCAGTACTTC
CASSQVTSGRAREQYF
>TRBV11-1|TRBJ2-3|NA|NA
TGTGCCAGCAGCCTTGACGGAGGCTCGGTAGATACGCAGTATTTT
CASSLDGGSVDTQYF
>TRBV15|TRBJ1-4|NA|NA
TGTGCCACCAGCACTACCCCCCGGGGGCGGAGGCTGGAAGGACTGTTTTTT
CATSTTPRGRRLEGLFF
>TRBV6-5|TRBJ1-1|NA|NA
TGTGCCAGCAGTTACTCGTTTTTCGAGGATGAAGCTTTCTTT
CASSYSFFEDEAFF
>TRBV6-5|TRBJ2-1|once|NA
TGTGCCAGCAGTCTCCGAAGGGCCTCAGATGAGCAGTTCTTC
CASSLRRASDEQFF
>TRBV7-2|TRBJ2-2|few|TRBD1
TGTGCCAGCAGTTCTTATAGCGGACAGGGACCCGGGGAGCTGTTTTTT
CASSSYSGQGPGELFF
>TRBV7-3|TRBJ1-1|NA|TRBD1
TGTGCCAGCAAAGAACAGGGGGCGAAGAACACTGAAGCTTTCTTT
CASKEQGAKNTEAFF
>TRBV5-1|TRBJ1-2|NA|TRBD1
TGCGCCAGCAGTTTTATTTCCGGGACAGGGGCCGCTAACTATGGCTACACCTTC
CASSFISGTGAANYGYTF
>TRBV27|TRBJ1-3|once|TRBD1
TGTGCCAGCAGCGGGACAGGGGCTGGAAACACCATATATTTT
CASSGTGAGNTIYF
>TRBV14|TRBJ1-1|NA|NA
TGTGCCAGCAGCCATCTCCCCGGCGGGGGGGTGAACACTGAAGCTTTCTTT
CASSHLPGGGVNTEAFF
>TRBV19|TRBJ2-7|once|TRBD1
TGTGCCAGTAGTACCCGGGACAGGGGCGGGGAGCAGTACTTC
CASSTRDRGGEQYF
>TRBV30|TRBJ1-5|NA|TRBD1
TGTGCCTGGAGCCCCGGGACAGGGGATCAGCCCCAGCATTTT
CAWSPGTGDQPQHF
>TRBV7-6|TRBJ2-2|NA|NA
TGTGCCAGCAGACGGCTGAACACCGGGGAGCTGTTTTTT
CASRRLNTGELFF
>TRBV11-1|TRBJ1-1|few|NA
TGTGCCAGCAGCTTAAACCCGGCCGCTGAAGCTTTCTTT
CASSLNPAAEAFF
>TRBV30|TRBJ1-5|NA|NA
TGTGCCTGGAGTGAACAGGGCAATCAGCCCCAGCATTTT
CAWSEQGNQPQHF
>TRBV6-5|TRBJ2-2|NA|NA
TGTGCCAGCAGTTACGGACGGAACACCGGGGAGCTGTTTTTT
CASSYGRNTGELFF
>TRBV6-5|TRBJ1-2|NA|NA
TGTGCCAGCAGTTACTCGGGGACCCTCAATACCTACACCTTC
CASSYSGTLNTYTF
>TRBV7-3|TRBJ2-1|once|NA
TGTGCCAGCAGCCCCGGACTGATTTCCTACAATGAGCAGTTCTTC
CASSPGLISYNEQFF
>TRBV6-6|TRBJ2-5|NA|NA
TGTGCCAGCAACGCGGCGACAGGAGGACAAGAGACCCAGTACTTC
CASNAATGGQETQYF
>TRBV11-2|TRBJ2-1|NA|NA
TGTGCCAGCAGCTTAGACGTACTGGGTGAGCAGTTCTTC
CASSLDVLGEQFF
>TRBV6-4|TRBJ2-1|once|TRBD2
TGTGCCAGCAGTGAGGGACTAGCGCCCTACAATGAGCAGTTCTTC
CASSEGLAPYNEQFF
>TRBV6-5|TRBJ2-7|NA|NA
TGTGCCAGCAGCACCAGTAACTACGAGCAGTACTTC
CASSTSNYEQYF
>TRBV6-5|TRBJ2-4|NA|NA
TGTGCCAGCAGTTACTCGATCGGAGTAGCCAAAAACATTCAGTACTTC
CASSYSIGVAKNIQYF
>TRBV5-1|TRBJ2-3|NA|NA
TGCGCCAGCAGCACCAGGGTCACAGATACGCAGTATTTT
CASSTRVTDTQYF
>TRBV18|TRBJ1-3|once|TRBD1
TGTGCCAGCTCACCCGGGACAGAAGGAAACACCATATATTTT
CASSPGTEGNTIYF
>TRBV7-2|TRBJ2-2|NA|NA
TGTGCCAGCAGCTTAGTAGGGGGGTCGAACACCGGGGAGCTGTTTTTT
CASSLVGGSNTGELFF
>TRBV27|TRBJ2-7|NA|NA
TGTGCCAGCAGTTTAGGAGCGCCAACGGGGCCCTACGAGCAGTACTTC
CASSLGAPTGPYEQYF
>TRBV6-6|TRBJ1-1|NA|NA
TGTGCCAGCAGGCAACAGGTATTAGGGTTCTTT
CASRQQVLGFF
>TRBV5-1|TRBJ2-3|once|NA
TGCGCCAGCATCACCGGGACGGGTCTCACAGATACGCAGTATTTT
CASITGTGLTDTQYF
>TRBV13|TRBJ1-1|NA|NA
TGTGCCAGCAGCTCGTACAGGAACACTGAAGCTTTCTTT
CASSSYRNTEAFF
>TRBV10-3|TRBJ2-3|NA|NA
TGTGCCATCAGGGGGGATAGCACAGATACGCAGTATTTT
CAIRGDSTDTQYF
>TRBV10-3|TRBJ1-3|NA|NA
TGTGCCACCGGTAGAAGCTCTGGAAACACCATATATTTT
CATGRSSGNTIYF
>TRBV19|TRBJ2-1|few|NA
TGTGCCAGTAGTATACAGGGACTTGGCTACAATGAGCAGTTCTTC
CASSIQGLGYNEQFF
>TRBV5-4|TRBJ2-7|NA|NA
TGTGCCAGCAGCCCGCCTCCCGGTTCCTACGAGCAGTACTTC
CASSPPPGSYEQYF